This T cell receptor beta chain is from a study of a mutant IDH1 vaccine in newly diagnosed glioma. Study information: Patients were started on vaccination 4-6 weeks after radiotherapy alone, or with temozolomide cycles. Former treatment meant radiotherapy, temozolomide, or both; the majority had gotten both.

Time point: week 35, safety follow-up. In every dose of vaccine, 300 ug of mutant IDH1 20-mer peptide was given alongside topical imiquimod. A word on this clone: Its matching antigen is unknown.

Only in-frame clones appear in the TCRdb table, and some are missing; sequencing was by immunoSEQ multiplex PCR. The repertoire holds fewer than 35,000 clones, with 81% as singletons. The trim removed 3 bases at V and 14 bases at J, leaving 9 bases unmatched. CDR3 size: 13 residues. Germline V gives CDR1 MNHEY, CDR2 SMNVEV (reference sequence). The material was PBMCs, obtained from a glioma patient whose treatment included an IDH1 peptide vaccine. The rearrangement uses TRBV27 and TRBJ2-2; 7 bases line up with TRBD1. The clonotype comes from a man aged 30 to 39 with glioma. The CDR3 DNA follows: TGTGCCAGCAGTTTCTATACAGGGGTGGAACTGTTTTTT. It yields the protein CASSFYTGVELFF.